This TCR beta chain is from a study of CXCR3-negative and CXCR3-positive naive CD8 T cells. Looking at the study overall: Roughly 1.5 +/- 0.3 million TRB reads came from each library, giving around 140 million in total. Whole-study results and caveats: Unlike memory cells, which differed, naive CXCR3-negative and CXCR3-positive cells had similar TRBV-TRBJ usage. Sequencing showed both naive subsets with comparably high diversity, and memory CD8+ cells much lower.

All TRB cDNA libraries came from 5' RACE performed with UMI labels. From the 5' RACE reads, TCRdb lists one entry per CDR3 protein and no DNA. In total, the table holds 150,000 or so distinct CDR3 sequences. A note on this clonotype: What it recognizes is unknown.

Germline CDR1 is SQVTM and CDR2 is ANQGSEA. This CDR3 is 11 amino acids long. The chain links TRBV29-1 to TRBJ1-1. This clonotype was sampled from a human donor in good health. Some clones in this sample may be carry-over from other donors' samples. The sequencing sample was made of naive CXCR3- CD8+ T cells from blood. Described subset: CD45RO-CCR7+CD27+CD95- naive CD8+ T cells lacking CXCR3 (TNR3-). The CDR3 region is CSGGQDTEAFF.